A selection of T cell receptor beta chains follows, all from one sample in a study of T cell responses to AZD1222 COVID-19 vaccine. Libraries were prepared by immunoSEQ multiplex PCR; TCRdb keeps only in-frame clonotypes and omits some of them. Of some 81,000 clones listed, about 86% are singletons. The sample was peripheral blood, taken 28 days after the second AZD1222 dose. The receptors derive from an adult who received the AZD1222 COVID-19 vaccine. The CDR3 runs from the conserved cysteine through the conserved F or W. The D gene is left open where the match is weak. Clone size appears in some rows only: once, few, many, or a class for an expanded clone.

D gene,J gene,V gene,clone size,CDR3 DNA,CDR3 protein
TRBD2,TRBJ2-3,TRBV28,.,TGTGCCAGTACGACTAGCGGGAGAGTCGCAGATACGCAGTATTTT,CASTTSGRVADTQYF
TRBD2,TRBJ2-7,TRBV19,few,TGTGCCAGTAGTGGTAGCGGGAGAGACGAGCAGTACTTC,CASSGSGRDEQYF
TRBD1,TRBJ1-4,TRBV5-4,.,TGTGCCAGCAGCCTGGGACAGGGCGGAGAAAAACTGTTTTTT,CASSLGQGGEKLFF
.,TRBJ1-5,TRBV30,.,TGTGCCTGGAGTGTCGATAGCAATCAGCCCCAGCATTTT,CAWSVDSNQPQHF
.,TRBJ1-1,TRBV3-1/TRBV3-2,.,TGTGCCAGCAGCCGGTGGCAGGGAAACACTGAAGCTTTCTTT,CASSRWQGNTEAFF
.,TRBJ1-5,TRBV19,.,TGTGCCAGTAGTATAGGGGGGGCCAGCAATCAGCCCCAGCATTTT,CASSIGGASNQPQHF
.,TRBJ2-7,TRBV5-4,.,TGTGCCAGCAGTCATAGGGGCTACGAGCAGTACTTC,CASSHRGYEQYF
.,TRBJ1-2,TRBV7-9,.,TGTGCCAGCAGCTTAGCCCAGGGCGGCTACACCTTC,CASSLAQGGYTF
.,TRBJ1-3,TRBV10-3,.,TGTGCCATCAATGCTGGACCGGGACCGACGAGCTCTGGAAACACCATATATTTT,CAINAGPGPTSSGNTIYF
.,TRBJ2-3,TRBV5-6,.,TGTGCCAGCAGCTTACAGGGTCCACTCACAGATACGCAGTATTTT,CASSLQGPLTDTQYF
TRBD1,TRBJ1-5,TRBV4-3,.,TGCGCCAGCAGCCAGGGACAGGGGGGGACCAATCAGCCCCAGCATTTT,CASSQGQGGTNQPQHF
.,TRBJ2-7,TRBV9,.,TGTGCCAGCAGCGTAAGCCCGGGGGCCACCTACGAGCAGTACTTC,CASSVSPGATYEQYF
.,TRBJ2-7,TRBV28,.,TGTGCCAGCAGGGGACTGGGGGGAGAGCAGTACTTC,CASRGLGGEQYF
TRBD2,TRBJ2-7,TRBV7-9,.,TGTGCCAGCGGGCGGGGGGCTCAATACGAGCAGTACTTC,CASGRGAQYEQYF
.,TRBJ1-5,TRBV6-5,.,TGTGCCAGCAGAATCAAGATCGAGGGGTCGAGGCCCCAGCATTTT,CASRIKIEGSRPQHF
.,TRBJ1-5,TRBV7-2,.,TGTGCCAGCAGCCACCCCAATCAGCCCCAGCATTTT,CASSHPNQPQHF
.,TRBJ1-2,TRBV7-8,.,TGTGCCAGCAGCTTAGGTTCGAGTACGAACTATGGCTACACCTTC,CASSLGSSTNYGYTF
TRBD1,TRBJ1-1,TRBV9,.,TGTGCCAGCAGCGTTCTGCTTGGAGGGGGCGAAGCTTTCTTT,CASSVLLGGGEAFF
.,TRBJ2-3,TRBV11-2,.,TGTGCCAGCTCCGGGGATACGCAGTATTTT,CASSGDTQYF
TRBD1,TRBJ1-1,TRBV11-2,.,TGTGCCAGCAGCGCGCTATCAGGGGGAACCCCGTGGACTGAAGCTTTCTTT,CASSALSGGTPWTEAFF
.,TRBJ2-1,TRBV3-1/TRBV3-2,.,TGTGCCAGCAGCCTTACCTACAATGAGCAGTTCTTC,CASSLTYNEQFF
.,TRBJ1-4,TRBV7-9,.,TGTGCCAGCATGGCGGCAGGCGCTAATGAAAAACTGTTTTTT,CASMAAGANEKLFF
TRBD1,TRBJ2-1,TRBV5-1,.,TGCGCCAGCAGCTTGTGGACAGGGGCCAGCAATGAGCAGTTCTTC,CASSLWTGASNEQFF
TRBD2,TRBJ2-3,TRBV12-3/TRBV12-4,.,TGTGCCAGCATCGGGGGGGCCACAGATACGCAGTATTTT,CASIGGATDTQYF
TRBD1,TRBJ2-4,TRBV7-6,.,TGTGCCAGCAGCTCTCATCGACAGGGGTGGGCCAAAAACATTCAGTACTTC,CASSSHRQGWAKNIQYF
.,TRBJ1-4,TRBV6-2/TRBV6-3,.,TGTGCCAGCAGCCCCCCGGGTAATGAAAAACTGTTTTTT,CASSPPGNEKLFF
.,TRBJ1-1,TRBV2,.,TGTGCCAGCTCCCGGACCGACCAGAACACTGAAGCTTTCTTT,CASSRTDQNTEAFF
.,TRBJ1-1,TRBV7-9,.,TGTGCCAGCAGCTCAAGACAGGCGAACACTGAAGCTTTCTTT,CASSSRQANTEAFF
TRBD1,TRBJ2-3,TRBV11-1,.,TGTGCCAGCACCCTCGACAGGGCAGATACGCAGTATTTT,CASTLDRADTQYF
.,TRBJ2-3,TRBV7-9,few,TGTGCCAGCAGCTTAGTCGTGGGGGGGCGAACAGATACGCAGTATTTT,CASSLVVGGRTDTQYF
TRBD1,TRBJ2-2,TRBV5-5,once,TGTGCCAGCAGCGTGGACAGGGGCTCTCAATCGAACACCGGGGAGCTGTTTTTT,CASSVDRGSQSNTGELFF